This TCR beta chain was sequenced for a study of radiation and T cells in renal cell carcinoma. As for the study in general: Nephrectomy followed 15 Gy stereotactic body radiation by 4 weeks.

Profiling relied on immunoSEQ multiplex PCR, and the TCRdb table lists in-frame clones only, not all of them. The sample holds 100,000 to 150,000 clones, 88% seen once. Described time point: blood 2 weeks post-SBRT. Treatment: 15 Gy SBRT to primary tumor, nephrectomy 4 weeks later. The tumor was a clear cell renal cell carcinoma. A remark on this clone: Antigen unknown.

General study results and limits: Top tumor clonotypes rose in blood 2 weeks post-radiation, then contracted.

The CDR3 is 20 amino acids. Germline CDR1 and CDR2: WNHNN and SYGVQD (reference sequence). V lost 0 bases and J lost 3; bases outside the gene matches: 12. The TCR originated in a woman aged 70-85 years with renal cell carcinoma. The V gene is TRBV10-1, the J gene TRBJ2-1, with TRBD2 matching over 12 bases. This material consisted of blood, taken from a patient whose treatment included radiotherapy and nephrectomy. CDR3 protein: CASSESKSLAGGKIYNEQFF. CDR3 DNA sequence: TGCGCCAGCAGTGAGTCAAAGAGCCTAGCGGGGGGGAAAATCTACAATGAGCAGTTCTTC.